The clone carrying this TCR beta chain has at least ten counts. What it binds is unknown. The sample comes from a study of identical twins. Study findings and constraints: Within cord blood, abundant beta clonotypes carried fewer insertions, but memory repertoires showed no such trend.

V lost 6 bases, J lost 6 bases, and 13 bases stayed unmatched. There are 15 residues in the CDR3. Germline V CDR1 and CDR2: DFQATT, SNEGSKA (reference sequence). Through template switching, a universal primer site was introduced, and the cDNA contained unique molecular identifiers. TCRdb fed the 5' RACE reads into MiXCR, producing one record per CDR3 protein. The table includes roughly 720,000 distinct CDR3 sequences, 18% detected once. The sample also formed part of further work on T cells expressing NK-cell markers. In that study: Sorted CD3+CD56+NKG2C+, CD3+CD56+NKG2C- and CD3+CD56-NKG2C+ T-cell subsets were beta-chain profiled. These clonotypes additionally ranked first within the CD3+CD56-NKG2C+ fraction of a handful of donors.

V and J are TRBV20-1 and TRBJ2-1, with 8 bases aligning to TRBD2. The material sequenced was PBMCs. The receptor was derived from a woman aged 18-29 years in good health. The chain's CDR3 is CSALKSGGVSNEQFF. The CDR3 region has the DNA TGCAGTGCCCTAAAATCGGGGGGGGTGTCCAATGAGCAGTTCTTC.